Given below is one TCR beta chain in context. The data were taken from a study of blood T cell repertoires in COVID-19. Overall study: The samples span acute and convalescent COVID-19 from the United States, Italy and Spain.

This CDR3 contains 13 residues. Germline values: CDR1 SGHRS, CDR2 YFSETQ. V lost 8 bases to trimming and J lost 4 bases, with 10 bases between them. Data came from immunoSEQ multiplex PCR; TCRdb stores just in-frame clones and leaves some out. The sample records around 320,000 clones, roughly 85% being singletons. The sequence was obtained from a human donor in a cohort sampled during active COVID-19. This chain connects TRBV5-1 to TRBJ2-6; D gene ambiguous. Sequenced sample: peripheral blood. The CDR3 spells CASNDAGANVLTF. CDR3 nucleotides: TGCGCCAGTAACGATGCGGGGGCCAACGTCCTGACTTTC.